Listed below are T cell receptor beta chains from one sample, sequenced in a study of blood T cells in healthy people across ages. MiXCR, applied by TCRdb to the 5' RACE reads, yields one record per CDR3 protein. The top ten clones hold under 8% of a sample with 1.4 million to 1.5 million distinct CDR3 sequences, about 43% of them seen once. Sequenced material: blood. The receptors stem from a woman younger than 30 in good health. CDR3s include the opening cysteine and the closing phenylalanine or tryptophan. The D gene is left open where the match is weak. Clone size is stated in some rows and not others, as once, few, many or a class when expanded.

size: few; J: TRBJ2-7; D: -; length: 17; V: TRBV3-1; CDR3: CASSQLGGGISYNEQYF; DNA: TGTGCCAGCAGCCAGTTGGGTGGGGGGATCTCCTACAATGAGCAGTACTTC
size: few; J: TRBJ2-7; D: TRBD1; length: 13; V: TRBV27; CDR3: CASIDRGDREQYF; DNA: TGTGCCAGCATAGACAGGGGGGATCGCGAGCAGTACTTC
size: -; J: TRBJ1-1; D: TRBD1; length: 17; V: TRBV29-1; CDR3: CSVDQTRPGTGYTEAFF; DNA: TGCAGCGTTGACCAAACCCGGCCCGGGACAGGGTACACTGAAGCTTTCTTT
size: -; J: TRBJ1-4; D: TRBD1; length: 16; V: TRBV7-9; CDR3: CTSSSYPGQGDEKLFF; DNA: TGTACCAGCAGCTCATACCCGGGACAGGGGGATGAAAAACTGTTTTTT
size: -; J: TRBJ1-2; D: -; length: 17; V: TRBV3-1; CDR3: CASSPQFSGEGSYGYTF; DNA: TGTGCCAGCAGTCCCCAGTTTTCGGGGGAGGGCTCATATGGCTACACCTTC
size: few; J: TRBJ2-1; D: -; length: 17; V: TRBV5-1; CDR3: CASSTTPTTPSYNEQFF; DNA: TGCGCCAGCAGCACCACCCCGACTACCCCGTCCTACAATGAGCAGTTCTTC
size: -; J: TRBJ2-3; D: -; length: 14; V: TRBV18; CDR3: CASSPPGNSDTQYF; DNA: TGTGCCAGCTCACCACCAGGGAACTCAGATACGCAGTATTTT
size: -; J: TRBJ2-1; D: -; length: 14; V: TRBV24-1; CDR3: CATSDAGTYNEQFF; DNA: TGTGCCACCAGTGATGCAGGGACCTACAATGAGCAGTTCTTC
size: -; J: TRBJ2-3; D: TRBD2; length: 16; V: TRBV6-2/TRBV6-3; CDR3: CASSFLGLASTDTQYF; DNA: TGTGCCAGCAGTTTCCTAGGACTAGCGAGCACAGATACGCAGTATTTT
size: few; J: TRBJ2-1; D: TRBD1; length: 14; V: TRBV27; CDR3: CASSLDRDRNEQFF; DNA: TGTGCCAGCAGTTTGGACAGGGATAGGAATGAGCAGTTCTTC
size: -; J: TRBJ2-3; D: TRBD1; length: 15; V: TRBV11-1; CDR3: CASSDRTGKTDTQYF; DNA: TGTGCCAGCAGCGACCGGACAGGGAAAACAGATACGCAGTATTTT
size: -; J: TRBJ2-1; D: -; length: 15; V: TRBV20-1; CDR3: CSATSPRSSYNEQFF; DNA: TGCAGTGCCACCTCCCCCAGAAGCTCCTACAATGAGCAGTTCTTC
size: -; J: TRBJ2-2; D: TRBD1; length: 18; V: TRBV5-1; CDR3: CASSPRTGGQPSSGELFF; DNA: TGCGCCAGCAGCCCAAGGACAGGGGGCCAGCCGTCTTCCGGGGAGCTGTTTTTT
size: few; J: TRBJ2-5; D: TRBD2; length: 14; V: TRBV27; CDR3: CASKMSGGLETQYF; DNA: TGTGCCAGCAAAATGTCGGGGGGGCTTGAGACCCAGTACTTC
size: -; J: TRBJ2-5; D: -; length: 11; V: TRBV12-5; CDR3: CARGFGETQYF; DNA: TGTGCTAGGGGTTTTGGTGAGACCCAGTACTTC
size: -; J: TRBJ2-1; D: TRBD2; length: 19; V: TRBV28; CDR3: CASSPHSGTPSGRDNEQFF; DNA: TGTGCCAGCAGCCCTCATTCCGGGACACCCTCCGGGAGGGACAATGAGCAGTTCTTC
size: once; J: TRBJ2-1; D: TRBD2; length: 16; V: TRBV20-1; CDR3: CSARGLAGAFHNEQFF; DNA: TGCAGTGCTAGGGGACTAGCGGGGGCGTTCCACAATGAGCAGTTCTTC
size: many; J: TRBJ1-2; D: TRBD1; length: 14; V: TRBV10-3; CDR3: CAITLGQGADGYTF; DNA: TGTGCCATCACCCTAGGACAGGGGGCGGACGGCTACACCTTC
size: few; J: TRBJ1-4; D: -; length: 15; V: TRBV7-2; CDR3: CASSSQVGTNEKLFF; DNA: TGTGCCAGCAGCTCCCAGGTTGGCACTAATGAAAAACTGTTTTTT
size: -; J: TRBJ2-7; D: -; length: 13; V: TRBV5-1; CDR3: CASSAGPAYEQYF; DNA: TGCGCCAGCAGCGCAGGGCCAGCCTACGAGCAGTACTTC
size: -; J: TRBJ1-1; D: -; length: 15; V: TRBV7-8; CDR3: CASSWRSVTNTEAFF; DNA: TGTGCCAGCAGCTGGCGGTCGGTGACGAACACTGAAGCTTTCTTT
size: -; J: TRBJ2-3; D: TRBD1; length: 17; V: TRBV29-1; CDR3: CSVESTGGSPTTDAQYF; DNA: TGCAGCGTTGAAAGCACAGGGGGCTCTCCGACCACAGATGCGCAGTATTTT
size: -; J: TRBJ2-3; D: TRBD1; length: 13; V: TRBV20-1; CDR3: CSARERGPDTQYF; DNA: TGCAGTGCTAGAGAAAGGGGGCCAGATACGCAGTATTTT
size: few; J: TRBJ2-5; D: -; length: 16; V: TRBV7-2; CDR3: CASSLTAGYPRETQYF; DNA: TGTGCCAGCAGCTTAACGGCGGGGTACCCCCGAGAGACCCAGTACTTC
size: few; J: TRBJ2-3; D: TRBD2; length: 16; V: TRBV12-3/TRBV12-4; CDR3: CASSLRAGGLSDTQYF; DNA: TGTGCCAGCAGTTTAAGGGCGGGGGGGTTATCGGATACGCAGTATTTT
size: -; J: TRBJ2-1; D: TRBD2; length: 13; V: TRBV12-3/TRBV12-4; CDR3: CASSGGGKNEQFF; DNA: TGTGCCAGCAGTGGGGGGGGGAAAAATGAGCAGTTCTTC
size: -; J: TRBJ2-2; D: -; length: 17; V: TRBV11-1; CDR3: CASSLEGKPENTGELFF; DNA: TGTGCCAGCAGCCTCGAGGGCAAGCCGGAGAACACCGGGGAGCTGTTTTTT
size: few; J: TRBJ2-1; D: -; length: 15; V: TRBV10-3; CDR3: CAISGGGGAYNEQFF; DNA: TGTGCCATCAGTGGAGGGGGAGGCGCCTACAATGAGCAGTTCTTC
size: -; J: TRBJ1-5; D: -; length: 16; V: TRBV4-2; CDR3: CASSQTAMNSNQPQHF; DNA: TGTGCCAGCAGCCAGACGGCCATGAATAGCAATCAGCCCCAGCATTTT
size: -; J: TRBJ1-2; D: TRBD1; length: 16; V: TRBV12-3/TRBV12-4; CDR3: CASSSRDRGFDYGYTF; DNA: TGTGCCAGCAGTTCCCGGGACAGGGGATTTGACTATGGCTACACCTTC
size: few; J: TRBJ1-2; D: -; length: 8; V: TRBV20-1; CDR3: CATYGYTF; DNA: TGCGCTACCTATGGCTACACCTTC
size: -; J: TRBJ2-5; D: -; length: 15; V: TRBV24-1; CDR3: CATSARNRVQETQYF; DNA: TGTGCCACCAGTGCCCGAAACAGGGTTCAAGAGACCCAGTACTTC
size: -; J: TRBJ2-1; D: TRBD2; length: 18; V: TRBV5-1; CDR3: CASSITGTSGVSYNEQFF; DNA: TGCGCCAGCAGCATAACCGGGACTAGCGGGGTCTCCTACAATGAGCAGTTCTTC
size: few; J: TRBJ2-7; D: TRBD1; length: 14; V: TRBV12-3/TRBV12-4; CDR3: CASSLGQGYDEQYF; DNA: TGTGCCAGCAGTTTAGGACAGGGTTACGACGAGCAGTACTTC
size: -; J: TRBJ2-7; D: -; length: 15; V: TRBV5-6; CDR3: CASSLGRGGRSQQYF; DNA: TGTGCCAGCAGCTTGGGTCGTGGGGGACGAAGTCAGCAGTACTTC
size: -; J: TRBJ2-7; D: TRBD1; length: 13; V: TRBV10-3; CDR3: CAISGDRGGEQYF; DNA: TGTGCCATCAGCGGGGACAGGGGGGGCGAGCAGTACTTC
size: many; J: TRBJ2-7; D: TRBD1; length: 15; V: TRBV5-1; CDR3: CASSPGTGGFYEQYF; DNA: TGCGCCAGCAGTCCCGGGACAGGGGGTTTTTACGAGCAGTACTTC
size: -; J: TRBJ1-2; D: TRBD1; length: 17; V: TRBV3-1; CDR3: CASRSRGQGFQNYGYTF; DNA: TGTGCCAGCAGAAGTAGGGGACAGGGGTTCCAGAACTATGGCTACACCTTC
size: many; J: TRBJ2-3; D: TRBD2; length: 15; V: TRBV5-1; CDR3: CASSRLAGGSDTQYF; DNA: TGCGCCAGCAGCCGACTAGCGGGGGGATCAGATACGCAGTATTTT
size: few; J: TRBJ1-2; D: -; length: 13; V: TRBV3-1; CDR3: CASSQDLGGGYTF; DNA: TGTGCCAGCAGCCAAGATCTGGGAGGCGGCTACACCTTC
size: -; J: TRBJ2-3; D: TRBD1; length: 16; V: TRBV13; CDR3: CASSVAGTEETDTQYF; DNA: TGTGCCAGCAGCGTAGCCGGGACAGAAGAAACAGATACGCAGTATTTT
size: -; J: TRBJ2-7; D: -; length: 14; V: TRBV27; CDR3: CASSLSQRSYEQYF; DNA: TGTGCCAGCAGTTTAAGCCAGAGATCCTACGAGCAGTACTTC
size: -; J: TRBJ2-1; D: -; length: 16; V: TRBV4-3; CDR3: CASSQGLLPSYNEQFF; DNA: TGCGCCAGCAGCCAAGGGCTCCTTCCCTCCTACAATGAGCAGTTCTTC
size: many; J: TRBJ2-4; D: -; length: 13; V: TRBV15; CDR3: CATSRGGVNIQYF; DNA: TGTGCCACCAGTCGGGGCGGGGTAAACATTCAGTACTTC
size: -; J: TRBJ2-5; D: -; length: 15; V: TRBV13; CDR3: CASSLRLVAQETQYF; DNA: TGTGCCAGCAGCCTCCGTTTGGTGGCTCAAGAGACCCAGTACTTC
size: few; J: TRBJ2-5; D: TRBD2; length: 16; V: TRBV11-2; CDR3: CASSPKRAGGYETQYF; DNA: TGTGCCAGCAGCCCCAAGCGGGCGGGAGGCTACGAGACCCAGTACTTC
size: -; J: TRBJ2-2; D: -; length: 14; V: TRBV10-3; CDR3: CAIGKTANTGELFF; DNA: TGTGCCATCGGCAAGACAGCGAACACCGGGGAGCTGTTTTTT
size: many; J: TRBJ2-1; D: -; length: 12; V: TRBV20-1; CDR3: CSAPDRNNEQFF; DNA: TGCAGTGCCCCGGACAGAAACAATGAGCAGTTCTTC